Each of the 10 T cell receptor beta chains below was sequenced from the same sample in a study of T cell responses to AZD1222 COVID-19 vaccine. Here immunoSEQ multiplex PCR was the method, and the copy in TCRdb shows in-frame clones only, minus some. The sample has fewer than 130,000 clones; more than 85% are singletons. Sequenced here: peripheral blood, sampled on day 0 of AZD1222 vaccination. The origin of the receptors is an adult in good health.

The rearrangement links TRBV4-3 to TRBJ2-7, with D possibly being TRBD1 (5 bases). With 6 bases removed from V and 0 bases from J, the gap between germline ends came to 15 bases. Germline V gene sequence: CDR1 LGHNA, CDR2 YSLEER. This CDR3 has 15 residues. The CDR3: CASSPPRRGSYEQYF. CDR3 nucleotides: TGCGCCAGCAGTCCCCCCCGAAGGGGCTCCTACGAGCAGTACTTC.

This sequence joins TRBV7-8 and TRBJ2-2; 14 positions agree with TRBD2. There are 18 residues in the CDR3. V gave up 6 bases and J gave up 2 bases; unmatched junction bases: 8. Germline lookup yields CDR1 SGHVS and CDR2 FQNEAQ. The CDR3 DNA sequence: TGTGCCAGCAGTTGGAGAGGGACTAGCGGGAGCAACACCGGGGAGCTGTTTTTT. It is translated as CASSWRGTSGSNTGELFF.

This clone appeared a single time. DNA for the CDR3: TGCAGCGTACGGACAGGGGGCTCCACTGAAGCTTTCTTT. This sequence encodes CSVRTGGSTEAFF. V gene TRBV29-1 combines with J gene TRBJ1-1; TRBD1 aligns across 11 bases. V was clipped by 6 bases and J by 4 bases; unmatched bases: 4. The germline V gene encodes CDR1 SQVTM and CDR2 ANQGSEA. CDR3 length: 13 residues.

The chain recombines TRBV11-2 with TRBJ2-3, with 8 positions matching TRBD2. This CDR3 has 15 residues. CDR1 SGHAT and CDR2 FQNNGV come from the germline V gene. Unmatched junction bases numbered 3, after V lost 3 bases and J lost 1 base. The CDR3 spells CASSLNSGGTDTQYF. CDR3 DNA: TGTGCCAGCAGCTTGAATAGCGGGGGCACAGATACGCAGTATTTT.

This clone was seen a few times. This chain joins TRBV5-1 and TRBJ1-4; TRBD1 matches at 8 bases. The V gene's germline CDR1 is SGHRS and CDR2 YFSETQ. V lost 0 bases and J lost 0; bases outside the gene matches: 10. The CDR3 has 19 residues. CDR3 sequence: CASSLEMTGDKPTNEKLFF. Written as DNA, the CDR3 is TGCGCCAGCAGCTTGGAGATGACAGGGGACAAGCCAACTAATGAAAAACTGTTTTTT.

The chain combines TRBV24-1 with TRBJ1-3; weak D call: TRBD1 (6 bases). V lost 8 bases and J 3 bases, leaving 13 bases between the germline ends. The CDR3 contains 14 residues. Germline-derived CDR1 and CDR2 are KGHDR and SFDVKD. This CDR3 reads CATKAGGGGNTIYF. The CDR3 nucleotides are TGTGCCACCAAGGCCGGGGGCGGTGGAAACACCATATATTTT.

This clone has just a few counts. The rearrangement uses TRBV4-3 and TRBJ2-7, with TRBD1 as a possible D gene (6 bases). The V gene's germline CDR1 is LGHNA and CDR2 YSLEER. The CDR3 covers 16 residues. V was clipped by 0 bases and J by 3 bases, with 15 bases between them. CDR3 protein: CASSQEFLGGYYEQYF. In nucleotides, the CDR3 is TGCGCCAGCAGCCAAGAATTCCTAGGGGGATACTACGAGCAGTACTTC.

The chain couples TRBV3-1 (or the pseudogene TRBV3-2) to TRBJ2-1; D may be TRBD2 (7 bases). V gave up 5 bases and J gave up 8 bases, with 16 bases separating them. The germline gives CDR1 LGHDT, CDR2 YNNKEL (reference sequence). This CDR3 spans 14 amino acids. Here the CDR3 reads CASSLGGGPHEQFF. For the CDR3, the DNA is TGTGCCAGCAGCTTAGGGGGAGGGCCCCATGAGCAGTTCTTC.

V usage is TRBV29-1 and J usage is TRBJ1-3; a possible D gene is TRBD1 (6 bases). Trimming left V 6 bases short and J 5 bases short, with 29 bases between. Germline loops: CDR1 SQVTM, CDR2 ANQGSEA. CDR3 length equals 18 residues. CDR3 coding DNA: TGCAGCGTCGGGGACACCGCATCAGACGTCTCTGGAAGAAACACCATATATTTT. Translation: CSVGDTASDVSGRNTIYF.

This clone showed up just once. This chain links TRBV6-2 or TRBV6-3 with TRBJ1-5, with D maybe TRBD1 (6 bases). V was clipped by 6 bases and J by 7 bases, with 16 bases between them. This CDR3 has 14 residues. Germline V gene sequence: CDR1 MNHEY, CDR2 SVGEGT. CDR3 sequence: CASSRAGDYQPQHF. The CDR3, as DNA: TGTGCCAGCAGCCGTGCAGGGGACTACCAGCCCCAGCATTTT.